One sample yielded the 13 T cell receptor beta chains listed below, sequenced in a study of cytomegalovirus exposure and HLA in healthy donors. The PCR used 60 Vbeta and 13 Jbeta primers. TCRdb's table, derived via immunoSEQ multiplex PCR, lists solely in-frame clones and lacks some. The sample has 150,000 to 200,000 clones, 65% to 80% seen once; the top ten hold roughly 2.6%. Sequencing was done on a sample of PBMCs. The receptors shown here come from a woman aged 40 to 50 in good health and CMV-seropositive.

CDR3 region: CASSIGGRGSTDTQYF. CDR3 sequence (DNA): TGTGCCAGTAGTATAGGAGGCAGGGGGTCAACAGATACGCAGTATTTT. This chain connects TRBV19 to TRBJ2-3; TRBD1 matches at 7 bases. The germline V gene has CDR1 LNHDA and CDR2 SQIVND (reference sequence). The CDR3 contains 16 residues. After removal of 1 base from V and 3 bases from J, the junction contained 7 bases not matched to a gene.

CDR3 residues: CASSPPGSDYGYTF. CDR3 bases: TGTGCCAGCAGCCCTCCAGGATCTGACTATGGCTACACCTTC. The chain is built from TRBV9 and TRBJ1-2; D not certain. The CDR3 is 14 amino acids. Deletions cut 4 bases from V and 3 bases from J, with 13 bases between. The germline V gene has CDR1 SGDLS and CDR2 YYNGEE.

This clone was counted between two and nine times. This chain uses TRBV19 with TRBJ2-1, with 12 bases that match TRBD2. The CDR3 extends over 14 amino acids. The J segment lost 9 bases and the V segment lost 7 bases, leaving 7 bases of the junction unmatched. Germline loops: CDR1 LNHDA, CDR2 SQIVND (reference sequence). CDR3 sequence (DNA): TGTGCCAGTAAGCCTAGCGGGAGGGCCGTTGAGCAGTTCTTC. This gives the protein CASKPSGRAVEQFF.

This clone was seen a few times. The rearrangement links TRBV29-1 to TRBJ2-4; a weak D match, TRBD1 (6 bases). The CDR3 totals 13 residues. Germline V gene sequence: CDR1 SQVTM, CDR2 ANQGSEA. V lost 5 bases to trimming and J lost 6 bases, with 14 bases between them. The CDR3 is CSVSTGSGNIQYF. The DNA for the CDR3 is TGCAGCGTTTCCACAGGGTCCGGAAACATTCAGTACTTC.

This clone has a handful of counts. CDR3 sequence: CAWSPNRVSYNEQFF. CDR3 nucleotide sequence: TGTGCCTGGTCTCCCAACAGGGTCTCGTACAATGAGCAGTTCTTC. The rearrangement joins TRBV30 to TRBJ2-1; D perhaps matches TRBD1 (6 bases). This CDR3 is 15 amino acids long. CDR1 and CDR2 from the germline V gene are GTSNPN and SVGIG (reference sequence). The germline V and J ends were trimmed by 5 bases and 4 bases, with 18 bases remaining between them.

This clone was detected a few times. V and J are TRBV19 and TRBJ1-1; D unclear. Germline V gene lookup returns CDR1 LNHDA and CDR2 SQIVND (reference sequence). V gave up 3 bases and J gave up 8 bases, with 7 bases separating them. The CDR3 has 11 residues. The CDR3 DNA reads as TGTGCCAGTAGTATTGGAGCCGAAGCTTTCTTT. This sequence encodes CASSIGAEAFF.

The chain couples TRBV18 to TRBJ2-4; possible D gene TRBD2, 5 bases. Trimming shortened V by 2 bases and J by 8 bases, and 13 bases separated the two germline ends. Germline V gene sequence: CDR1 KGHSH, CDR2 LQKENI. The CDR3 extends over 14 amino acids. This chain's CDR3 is CASSPIEGSDIQYF. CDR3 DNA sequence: TGTGCCAGCTCACCAATCGAGGGTTCGGACATTCAGTACTTC.

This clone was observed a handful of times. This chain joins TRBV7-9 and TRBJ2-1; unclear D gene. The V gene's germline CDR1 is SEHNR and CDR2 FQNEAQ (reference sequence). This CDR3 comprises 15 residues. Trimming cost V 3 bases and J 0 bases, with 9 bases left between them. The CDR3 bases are TGTGCCAGCAGCTTCCAAAGAGCCTCCTACAATGAGCAGTTCTTC. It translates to CASSFQRASYNEQFF.

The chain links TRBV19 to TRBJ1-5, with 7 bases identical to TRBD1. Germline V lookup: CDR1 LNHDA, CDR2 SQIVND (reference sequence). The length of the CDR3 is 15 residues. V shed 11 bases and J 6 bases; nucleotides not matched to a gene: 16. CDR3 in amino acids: CASLGGGALVQPQHF. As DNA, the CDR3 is TGTGCCTCCCTAGGAGGGGGCGCTCTAGTTCAGCCCCAGCATTTT.

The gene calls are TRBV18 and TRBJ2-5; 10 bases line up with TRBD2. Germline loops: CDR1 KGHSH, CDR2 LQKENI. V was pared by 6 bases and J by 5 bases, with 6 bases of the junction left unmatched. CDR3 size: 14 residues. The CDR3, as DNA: TGTGCCAGCTCCCCAATAGCGGGAGGCGAGACCCAGTACTTC. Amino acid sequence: CASSPIAGGETQYF.

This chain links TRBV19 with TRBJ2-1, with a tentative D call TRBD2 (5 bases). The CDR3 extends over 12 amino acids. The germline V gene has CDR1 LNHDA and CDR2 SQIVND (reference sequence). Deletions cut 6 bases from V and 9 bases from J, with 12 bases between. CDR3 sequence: CASSPVGSEQFF. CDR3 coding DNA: TGTGCCAGTAGCCCGGTAGGGAGTGAGCAGTTCTTC.

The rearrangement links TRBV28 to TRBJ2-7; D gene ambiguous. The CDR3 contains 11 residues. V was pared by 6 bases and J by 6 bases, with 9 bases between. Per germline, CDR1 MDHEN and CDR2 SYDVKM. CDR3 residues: CASSYRTEQYF. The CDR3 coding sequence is TGTGCCAGCAGCTACAGAACCGAGCAGTACTTC.

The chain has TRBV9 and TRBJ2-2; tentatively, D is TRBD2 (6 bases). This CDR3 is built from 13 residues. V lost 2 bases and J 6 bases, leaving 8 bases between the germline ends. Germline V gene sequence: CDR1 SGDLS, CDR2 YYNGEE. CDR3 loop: CASSVSGAGELFF. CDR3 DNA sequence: TGTGCCAGCAGCGTCTCGGGGGCCGGGGAGCTGTTTTTT. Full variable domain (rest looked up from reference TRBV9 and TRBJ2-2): DSGVTQTPKHLITATGQRVTLRCSPRSGDLSVYWYQQSLDQGLQFLIQYYNGEERAKGNILERFSAQQFPDLHSELNLSSLELGDSALYFCASSVSGAGELFFGEGSRLTVL.